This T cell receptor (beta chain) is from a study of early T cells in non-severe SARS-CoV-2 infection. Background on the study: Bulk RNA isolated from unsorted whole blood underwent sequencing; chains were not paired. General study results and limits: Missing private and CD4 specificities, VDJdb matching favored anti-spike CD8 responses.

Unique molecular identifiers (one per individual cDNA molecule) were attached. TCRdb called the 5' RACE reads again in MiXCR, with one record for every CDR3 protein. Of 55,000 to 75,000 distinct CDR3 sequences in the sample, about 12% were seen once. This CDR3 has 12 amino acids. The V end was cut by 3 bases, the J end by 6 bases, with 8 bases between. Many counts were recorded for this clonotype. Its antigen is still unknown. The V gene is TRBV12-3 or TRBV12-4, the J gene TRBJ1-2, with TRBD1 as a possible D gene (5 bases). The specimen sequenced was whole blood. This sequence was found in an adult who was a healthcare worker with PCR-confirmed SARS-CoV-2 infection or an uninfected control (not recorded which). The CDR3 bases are TGTGCCAGCAGTTTTGCGGGGCATGGCTACACCTTC. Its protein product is CASSFAGHGYTF.